This T cell receptor (beta chain) was profiled in a study of cytomegalovirus exposure and HLA in healthy donors. The PCR ran on 60 Vbeta and 13 Jbeta primers. Produced via immunoSEQ multiplex PCR; TCRdb's table is partial and in-frame only. The sample has around 120,000 clones, about 16% seen once. From germline, CDR1 is GTSNPN and CDR2 SVGIG (reference sequence). The CDR3 totals 14 residues. V lost 1 base, J lost 2 bases, and 12 bases lay in between. This clone was seen only a few times. The chain recombines TRBV30 with TRBJ2-7; the D gene is possibly TRBD2 (6 bases). The sample consisted of PBMCs. The clonotype originates from a woman aged 18-35 years in good health and CMV-seronegative. Here the CDR3 reads CAWSERAAAYEQYF. CDR3 bases: TGTGCCTGGAGTGAGCGGGCTGCAGCCTACGAGCAGTACTTC.